This T cell receptor beta chain came from a study of Ad26.COV2.S vaccination and SARS-CoV-2 variants. Study details: By the intramuscular route, Ad26.COV2.S was given once, or twice 56 days apart. Study outcomes and limitations: Comparable non-spike TCR breadth was observed in vaccine and placebo recipients.

Clones were read by immunoSEQ multiplex PCR, and TCRdb kept only the in-frame ones, dropping some. The sample lists over 400,000 clones, around 92% occurring once. Turning to this clone: Its antigen is still unknown.

Described treatment: around 19 received Ad26.COV2.S at low or high dose, single or two shots; 5 received placebo; per-sample allocation not given. Repertoires come from day 63 after the first vaccine or placebo injection. It was an adult aged 18-55 years in Boston who was the donor. Built on an Ad26 vector, the vaccine expressed Wuhan-strain SARS-CoV-2 spike. Trimming pared 7 bases from V and 1 base from J, leaving 12 bases between. There are 13 residues in the CDR3. CDR1 SGHRS and CDR2 YFSETQ come from the germline V gene. This sequence originates from a person between 18 and 60 years old who received the Ad26.COV2.S COVID-19 vaccine or a placebo. This specimen consisted of peripheral blood, obtained in a trial of Ad26.COV2.S vaccine versus placebo. V is TRBV5-1 and J is TRBJ2-7, with D tentatively TRBD1 or TRBD2 (6 bases each). In DNA, the CDR3 is TGCGCCAGCCGTACAGGGACTTCCTACGAGCAGTACTTC. It is translated as CASRTGTSYEQYF.